The TCR beta chain under discussion was sequenced for a study of T cells after yellow fever vaccination. Turning to the study itself: SMART-Seq v4 Ultra Low Input served to prepare low-cell-number fractions. Whole-study findings and limits: Relatively few clonotypes were ones that appeared in both CD4 and CD8 compartments. Post-booster samples contained most primary-vaccination clones (around 96% CD4, almost 90% CD8). Researchers cautioned that FACS-sorted repertoires could harbor abundant clonotypes contaminating from the bulk population.

TCRdb analysed the 5' RACE reads with MiXCR anew, one entry per CDR3 protein. The sample has about 52,000 distinct CDR3 sequences, 6% to 8.5% seen once. CDR3 length equals 13 residues. Trimming removed 6 bases from V and 0 bases from J, with 9 bases in between. CDR1 is SGHAT, CDR2 FQNNGV, per germline. The sample holds a few counts of this clonotype. This TCR derives from a man aged 18 to 29 who received the YFV17D yellow fever vaccine. The chain links TRBV11-2 to TRBJ2-7; D unclear. This specimen consisted of CD8+ T cells not binding an NS4B(214-222) dextramer, sorted from PBMCs, obtained 35 to 50 days after the first yellow fever vaccination. CDR3 bases: TGTGCCAGCAGTCACCTACCCTCCTACGAGCAGTACTTC. Its translation: CASSHLPSYEQYF.